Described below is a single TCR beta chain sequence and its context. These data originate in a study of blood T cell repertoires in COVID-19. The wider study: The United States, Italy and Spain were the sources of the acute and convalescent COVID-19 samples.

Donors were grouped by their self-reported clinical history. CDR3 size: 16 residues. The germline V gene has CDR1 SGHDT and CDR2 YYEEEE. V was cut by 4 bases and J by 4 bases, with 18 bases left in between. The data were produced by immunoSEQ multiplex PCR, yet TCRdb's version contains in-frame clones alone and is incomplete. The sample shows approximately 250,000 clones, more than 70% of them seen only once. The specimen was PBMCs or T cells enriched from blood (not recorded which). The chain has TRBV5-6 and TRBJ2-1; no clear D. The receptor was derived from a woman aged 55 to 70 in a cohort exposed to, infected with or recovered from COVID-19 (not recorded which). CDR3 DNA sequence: TGTGCCAGCAGCCTTAGACTCCTGAGTTCTTACAATGAGCAGTTCTTC. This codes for CASSLRLLSSYNEQFF.